The 30 T cell receptor beta chains below come from one sample, sequenced in a study of T-cell reconstitution after alpha-beta-depleted transplantation in children. Unique molecular identifiers tagged the TCRbeta library. One entry per CDR3 protein, called by TCRdb with MiXCR from the PCR reads. Seen here are more than 200,000 distinct CDR3 sequences, roughly 9.1% observed once, and the top ten hold about a third. This specimen was PBMCs, mostly from graft donor cells, taken 360 days after TCRalphabeta/CD19-depleted stem cell transplant. Receptor source: a male patient between 2 and 10 years old who had a stem cell transplant for acute myeloid leukemia, so the T cells may come from the graft donor.

In its sample, this clonotype was seen a few times. The chain joins TRBV29-1 to TRBJ2-4, with 8 bases lining up with TRBD1. This CDR3 comprises 11 residues. V lost 6 bases to trimming and J lost 7 bases; unmatched junction nucleotides: 2. Germline CDR1 reads SQVTM; CDR2 reads ANQGSEA. The CDR3 is CSVRQGNIQYF. In nucleotides, the CDR3 is TGCAGCGTCCGACAGGGGAACATTCAGTACTTC.

This clonotype was seen a handful of times. The chain links TRBV7-9 to TRBJ2-7; D may be TRBD1 or TRBD2 (5 bases each). Looked up from germline, CDR1 is SEHNR and CDR2 is FQNEAQ (reference sequence). Trimming cost V 7 bases and J 4 bases, with 20 bases left between them. The CDR3 length is 15 residues. CDR3 DNA: TGTGCCAGCACCCCCCTGGACGGGGCGAGGTACGAGCAGTACTTC. This sequence encodes CASTPLDGARYEQYF.

This clonotype was detected only a few times. This rearrangement joins TRBV7-3 to TRBJ2-1, with D unresolved. This CDR3 spans 13 amino acids. The V end lost 2 bases, the J end lost 4 bases, and 6 bases lay between the germline ends. The V gene's germline CDR1 is SGHTA and CDR2 FQGTGA. The CDR3 coding sequence is TGTGCCAGCAGCTTAGGCTGGTACAATGAGCAGTTCTTC. Amino acids: CASSLGWYNEQFF. Based on the CDR3 plus reference TRBV7-3 and TRBJ2-1, the full variable domain is GAGVSQTPSNKVTEKGKYVELRCDPISGHTALYWYRQSLGQGPEFLIYFQGTGAADDSGLPNDRFFAVRPEGSVSTLKIQRTERGDSAVYLCASSLGWYNEQFFGPGTRLTVL.

This chain uses TRBV18 with TRBJ1-1; TRBD1 is a possible D gene (5 bases). V dropped 3 bases and J dropped 1 base, with 12 bases sitting between them. The germline CDR1 and CDR2 sequences are KGHSH and LQKENI. This CDR3 is built from 15 residues. CDR3 in DNA: TGTGCCAGCTCACCCCGGGGCCTGAAGAACACTGAAGCTTTCTTT. Translating gives CASSPRGLKNTEAFF.

This chain joins TRBV6-5 and TRBJ2-3; D is unresolved. Germline V CDR1 and CDR2: MNHEY, SVGAGI. V was trimmed by 0 bases and J by 0 bases, leaving 7 bases between them. The CDR3 is made up of 15 amino acids. The CDR3 region has the DNA TGTGCCAGCAGTTACTCGGACGGAAGCACAGATACGCAGTATTTT. This sequence encodes CASSYSDGSTDTQYF.

CDR3 DNA: TGTGCCAGCAGCAAGGGGTCGGGCCACAGCACAGATACGCAGTATTTT. Translating it yields CASSKGSGHSTDTQYF. J is TRBJ2-3 and V is TRBV3-1; D is perhaps TRBD1 (5 bases). The CDR3 contains 16 residues. Germline CDR1 reads LGHDT; CDR2 reads YNNKEL (reference sequence). Trimming pared 5 bases from V and 0 bases from J, leaving 15 bases between.

The rearrangement joins TRBV12-3 or TRBV12-4 to TRBJ2-1; 11 positions match TRBD2. V dropped 7 bases and J dropped 5; count of bases not matched to a gene: 10. This CDR3 has 16 residues. CDR3 protein: CASKWGRSGRDNEQFF. DNA of the CDR3: TGTGCCAGCAAGTGGGGGCGTAGCGGGAGGGACAATGAGCAGTTCTTC.

This clonotype was found many times. V is TRBV20-1 and J is TRBJ2-5; D uncertain. V was shortened by 5 bases and J by 5 bases, with 3 bases between the two germline ends. The V gene's germline CDR1 is DFQATT and CDR2 SNEGSKA (reference sequence). This CDR3 is built from 9 residues. The CDR3 protein is CSAPETQYF. CDR3 nucleotides: TGCAGTGCTCCCGAGACCCAGTACTTC.

The table lists this clonotype with a few counts. V gene TRBV5-1 combines with J gene TRBJ1-1; a weak D match, TRBD1 (6 bases). The V and J ends lost 4 bases and 5 bases respectively, with 9 bases between them. The germline V gene has CDR1 SGHRS and CDR2 YFSETQ. CDR3 length: 12 amino acids. The DNA of the CDR3 is TGCGCCAGCAGCCCAGGGGAGACTGAAGCTTTCTTT. This codes for CASSPGETEAFF.

In its sample, this clonotype was seen many times. The chain is built from TRBV3-1 and TRBJ2-1, with 12 bases aligning to TRBD2. Trimming took 6 bases from V and 8 from J; bases not matched to a gene: 8. Germline CDR1 is LGHDT and CDR2 is YNNKEL (reference sequence). The CDR3 sequence is 15 residues long. CDR3 nucleotide sequence: TGTGCCAGCAGTTATAGGACTAGCGGGGTATATGAGCAGTTCTTC. This gives the protein CASSYRTSGVYEQFF.

This clonotype showed up many times. The rearrangement joins TRBV7-2 to TRBJ1-5, with D unresolved. V was cut by 2 bases and J by 5 bases, with 7 bases left in between. Germline assignment: CDR1 SGHTA and CDR2 FQGNSA. This CDR3 has 13 residues. The CDR3 is CASSLSRDQPQHF. The CDR3 DNA is TGTGCCAGCAGCTTAAGCCGGGATCAGCCCCAGCATTTT.

Many counts were recorded for this clonotype. The chain links TRBV7-2 to TRBJ2-3; D uncertain. V gave up 3 bases and J gave up 6 bases, with 10 bases separating them. This CDR3 region has 13 residues. Germline V gene sequence: CDR1 SGHTA, CDR2 FQGNSA. The CDR3 spells CASSFGGGDTQYF. The CDR3 coding sequence is TGTGCCAGCAGCTTCGGTGGTGGGGATACGCAGTATTTT.

This clonotype occurred a few times. This sequence joins TRBV28 and TRBJ2-3; TRBD1 is a possible D gene (6 bases). Germline V CDR1 and CDR2: MDHEN, SYDVKM. The CDR3 has 23 residues. Trimming took 2 bases from V and 4 from J, leaving 37 bases between them. The CDR3 DNA follows: TGTGCCAGCAGTTTAGGGCTACTTATGCCAGGTCCGGAGCAGGGGTTTCTTCCAGATACGCAGTATTTT. Its protein product is CASSLGLLMPGPEQGFLPDTQYF. Drawing the rest from reference TRBV28 and TRBJ2-3, the complete variable domain is DVKVTQSSRYLVKRTGEKVFLECVQDMDHENMFWYRQDPGLGLRLIYFSYDVKMKEKGDIPEGYSVSREKKERFSLILESASTNQTSMYLCASSLGLLMPGPEQGFLPDTQYFGPGTRLTVL.

This clonotype was recorded many times. V usage is TRBV5-1 and J usage is TRBJ2-1; perhaps D is TRBD1 or TRBD2 (5 bases each). V lost 7 bases and J lost 8, with 16 bases in between. The CDR3 spans 13 residues. Germline CDR1 reads SGHRS; CDR2 reads YFSETQ. Written as DNA, the CDR3 is TGCGCCAGCTACCGGGACGGGTGGGATGAGCAGTTCTTC. Its protein product is CASYRDGWDEQFF.

The chain couples TRBV20-1 to TRBJ2-3, with 7 bases matching TRBD2. Germline trimming cut 6 bases from V and 2 bases from J; bases unmatched to any gene: 8. Looked up from germline, CDR1 is DFQATT and CDR2 is SNEGSKA (reference sequence). The CDR3 totals 14 residues. Here the CDR3 reads CSASPLANTDTQYF. The DNA for the CDR3 is TGCAGTGCCAGCCCACTAGCGAACACAGATACGCAGTATTTT.

The genes are TRBV12-3 or TRBV12-4 and TRBJ1-2; D may be TRBD1 (6 bases). The CDR3 runs to 11 residues. Trimming took 6 bases from V and 8 from J, leaving 10 bases between them. CDR3 DNA: TGTGCCAGCAGCCCAGGGGTGGGCTACACCTTC. Amino acids: CASSPGVGYTF.

This clonotype appeared many times. The chain recombines TRBV6-5 with TRBJ2-1, with a tentative D call TRBD2 (6 bases). Trimming removed 0 bases at V and 4 bases at J, with 7 bases between. The CDR3 loop spans 14 amino acids. Germline-derived CDR1 and CDR2 are MNHEY and SVGAGI. As DNA, the CDR3 is TGTGCCAGCAGTTACTCGGCGGGATACAATGAGCAGTTCTTC. Residues: CASSYSAGYNEQFF.

This chain links TRBV4-1 with TRBJ1-2; weak D call: TRBD1 (5 bases). The CDR3 runs 14 residues. Per germline, CDR1 MGHRA and CDR2 YSYEKL. V was trimmed by 0 bases and J by 8 bases, leaving 13 bases between them. CDR3 nucleotides: TGCGCCAGCAGCCAAGATCGCAGGGTTTGGGGCTACACCTTC. Its protein product is CASSQDRRVWGYTF.

This clonotype appeared many times. The genes are TRBV12-3 or TRBV12-4 and TRBJ1-1; D gene unclear. V lost 7 bases and J lost 8, with 14 bases in between. The CDR3 covers 12 residues. CDR3 sequence (DNA): TGTGCCAGCACACAGCAGGTCGCCGAAGCTTTCTTT. Its protein is CASTQQVAEAFF.

In its sample, this clonotype was seen once. The chain couples TRBV3-1 to TRBJ1-1; perhaps TRBD1 as D (5 bases). CDR1 and CDR2 from the germline V gene are LGHDT and YNNKEL (reference sequence). The V end lost 1 base, the J end lost 0 bases, and 9 bases lay between the germline ends. The CDR3 length is 15 residues. Written as DNA, the CDR3 is TGTGCCAGCAGCCAAGCCGCCAGGGTGAACACTGAAGCTTTCTTT. Translation gives CASSQAARVNTEAFF. Full variable domain (rest looked up from reference TRBV3-1 and TRBJ1-1): DTAVSQTPKYLVTQMGNDKSIKCEQNLGHDTMYWYKQDSKKFLKIMFSYNNKELIINETVPNRFSPKSPDKAHLNLHINSLELGDSAVYFCASSQAARVNTEAFFGQGTRLTVV.

This clonotype was found many times. The J gene is TRBJ1-3, the V gene TRBV10-3, with 7 bases that match TRBD1. V lost 2 bases and J lost 0; bases outside the gene matches: 4. Looked up from germline, CDR1 is ENHRY and CDR2 is SYGVKD. The CDR3 has 16 residues. The CDR3 protein is CAISEGTASSGNTIYF. In nucleotides, the CDR3 is TGTGCCATCAGTGAGGGGACAGCCAGCTCTGGAAACACCATATATTTT.

This chain connects TRBV24-1 to TRBJ1-5; 7 nucleotides align to TRBD1. Unmatched junction bases numbered 17, after V lost 9 bases and J lost 4 bases. Germline-derived CDR1 and CDR2 are KGHDR and SFDVKD. There are 17 residues in the CDR3. The CDR3 loop reads CATARPWTGEQNQPQHF. Written as DNA, the CDR3 is TGTGCCACCGCACGACCTTGGACAGGAGAGCAAAATCAGCCCCAGCATTTT.

The sample holds many counts of this clonotype. The chain couples TRBV12-3 or TRBV12-4 to TRBJ2-3; 14 bases agree with TRBD2. V dropped 5 bases and J dropped 0; count of bases not matched to a gene: 10. The CDR3 totals 19 residues. The CDR3 spells CASSRKGLAGGPSTDTQYF. For the CDR3, the DNA is TGTGCCAGCAGTCGTAAAGGACTAGCGGGGGGCCCTAGCACAGATACGCAGTATTTT.

The rearrangement joins TRBV4-1 to TRBJ2-1; 9 nucleotides match TRBD2. CDR3 length equals 16 residues. Looked up from germline, CDR1 is MGHRA and CDR2 is YSYEKL. V lost 5 bases to trimming and J lost 10 bases; unmatched junction nucleotides: 15. Here the CDR3 reads CASSLRLAEWNGEQFF. In DNA form, the CDR3 reads TGCGCCAGCAGCTTACGACTAGCGGAATGGAATGGGGAGCAGTTCTTC.

This clonotype was counted a few times. The J gene is TRBJ2-7, the V gene TRBV29-1; TRBD1 aligns across 9 bases. The V and J ends lost 4 bases and 5 bases, in that order; junction bases with no gene match: 12. Germline-derived CDR1 and CDR2 are SQVTM and ANQGSEA. The CDR3 covers 15 residues. The CDR3 coding sequence is TGCAGCGTTGTCTATCTCGGGACAGGGAAGGACGAGCAGTACTTC. Translated, it gives CSVVYLGTGKDEQYF.

This clonotype turned up a few times. This chain joins TRBV10-2 and TRBJ2-7; D is uncertain. The V end lost 1 base, the J end lost 6 bases, and 4 bases lay between the germline ends. CDR1 and CDR2 (germline): WSHSY, SAAADI. The CDR3 has 11 residues. CDR3 region: CASSELSEQYF. The CDR3 coding sequence is TGCGCCAGCAGTGAGTTGTCCGAGCAGTACTTC.

Only a few counts were recorded for this clonotype. This rearrangement joins TRBV27 to TRBJ2-7; D is unresolved. Germline V CDR1 and CDR2: MNHEY, SMNVEV (reference sequence). The CDR3 has 13 residues. V gave up 5 bases and J gave up 3 bases, with 11 bases separating them. The CDR3 here is CASSLKDGYEQYF. The CDR3 nucleotides are TGTGCCAGCAGTCTAAAGGACGGCTACGAGCAGTACTTC.

In this sample, this clonotype turned up many times. V gene TRBV6-1 combines with J gene TRBJ2-7; 8 bases are shared with TRBD1. CDR3 length equals 14 residues. From germline, CDR1 is MNHNS and CDR2 SASEGT. V was clipped by 5 bases and J by 2 bases; unmatched bases: 5. CDR3 bases: TGTGCCAGCAGTCAGGGGACAGGAGCCTACGAGCAGTACGTC. It is translated as CASSQGTGAYEQYV.

In its sample, this clonotype was seen many times. This rearrangement joins TRBV29-1 to TRBJ2-1; D remains unclear. Germline V gene lookup returns CDR1 SQVTM and CDR2 ANQGSEA. V was pared by 7 bases and J by 6 bases, with 7 bases between. This CDR3 comprises 10 residues. CDR3 nucleotide sequence: TGCAGCGCTGTGGGCAATGAGCAGTTCTTC. This encodes CSAVGNEQFF.

The chain is built from TRBV11-1 and TRBJ2-5, with 8 bases fitting TRBD1. V was pared by 5 bases and J by 5 bases, with 19 bases of the junction left unmatched. Germline CDR1 reads SGHAT; CDR2 reads FQDESV (reference sequence). The CDR3 has 18 residues. Written as DNA, the CDR3 is TGTGCCAGCAGCCCCATGGCCGGCAGGGGGCTGTCGTGGGAGACCCAGTACTTC. It yields the protein CASSPMAGRGLSWETQYF. Supplemented by reference TRBV11-1 and TRBJ2-5, the full variable domain reads EAEVAQSPRYKITEKSQAVAFWCDPISGHATLYWYRQILGQGPELLVQFQDESVVDDSQLPKDRFSAERLKGVDSTLKIQPAELGDSAMYLCASSPMAGRGLSWETQYFGPGTRLLVL.